This T cell receptor (beta chain) is drawn from a study of T cell repertoires in cytomegalovirus infection. Whole-study results and caveats: CMV-specific TCR beta clonotypes restricted by HLA-C dominated the ex vivo response.

Each CDR3 protein is one row after TCRdb ran MiXCR on the reads. This sample has around 900,000 distinct CDR3 sequences, with roughly 31% found just once. Deletions cut 5 bases from V and 2 bases from J, with 13 bases between. Per germline, CDR1 SEHNR and CDR2 FQNEAQ (reference sequence). The length of the CDR3 is 16 residues. In its sample, this clonotype was seen a few times. Its specificity is unknown. Sequenced material: cultured CD8+ T cells from PBMCs, taken from culture after CMV antigen stimulation. This chain joins TRBV7-9 and TRBJ1-6; the D gene is possibly TRBD1 (5 bases). This TCR came from a human donor in good health (CMV status not recorded). Some clones in this sample may be carry-over from other donors' samples. The CDR3, as DNA: TGTGCCAGCAGCCCAACCCAGGGACCCTATAATTCACCCCTCCACTTT. Its translation is CASSPTQGPYNSPLHF.